The source of this T cell receptor beta chain is a study of cytomegalovirus exposure and HLA in healthy donors. Study-wide points: Accurate predictions that matched the HLA-A and HLA-B alleles of most subjects were reportedly made from TCR beta sequences. Productive status was seen about 87% or about 30% of the time for most TCR beta V segments in an earlier analysis. An observed cluster of highly shared sequence variants was recorded as a likely sequencing artifact.

This CDR3 is 14 amino acids long. The V gene's germline CDR1 is SGHKS and CDR2 YYEKEE (reference sequence). V was clipped by 9 bases and J by 0 bases; unmatched bases: 8. Sampled while nominally healthy, donors likely had unrecorded immune exposures. A remark on this clone: Its specificity is unknown.

PCR used 60 Vbeta primers and 13 Jbeta primers. Clones were read by immunoSEQ multiplex PCR, and TCRdb kept only the in-frame ones, dropping some. Of 90,000 to 130,000 clones in the sample, roughly 80% were seen once. The clonotype was recovered from a man aged 25 to 45 in good health and CMV-seropositive. Sequences were obtained from PBMCs. The chain employs TRBV5-5 and TRBJ1-1; 7 nucleotides agree with TRBD1. In nucleotides, the CDR3 is TGTGCCACCTACAGGGGAAGCTTGAACACTGAAGCTTTCTTT. Its protein product is CATYRGSLNTEAFF.